These 5 T cell receptor beta chains came from one sample sequenced in a study of control samples from healthy donors and cancer patients. This table comes from immunoSEQ multiplex PCR, and its TCRdb copy is limited to in-frame clones, with some not included. This table has 400,000 to 450,000 clones, over 75% appearing once. The material sequenced was PBMCs. The receptors shown here come from a man between 35 and 55 years old with head and neck cancer.

This clone has just one count. The rearrangement joins TRBV20-1 to TRBJ2-3, with a possible D match to TRBD2 (5 bases). This CDR3 has 14 amino acids. The germline V gene encodes CDR1 DFQATT and CDR2 SNEGSKA (reference sequence). Between the trimmed V and J ends, which lost 3 bases and 0 bases, there was a span of 10 bases. CDR3 coding DNA: TGCAGTGCTAGTCGGGGAGATAGCACAGATACGCAGTATTTT. This codes for CSASRGDSTDTQYF.

This chain links TRBV5-1 with TRBJ2-3; TRBD2 is a possible D gene (7 bases). The CDR3 spans 16 residues. Germline loops: CDR1 SGHRS, CDR2 YFSETQ. Trimming stripped 5 bases from V and 1 base from J, with 17 bases between. The CDR3 reads CASRGGATLGTDTQYF. CDR3 in DNA: TGCGCCAGCAGGGGGGGGGCGACCCTCGGCACAGATACGCAGTATTTT.

The rearrangement links TRBV12-3 or TRBV12-4 to TRBJ1-5; no reliable D call. The V gene lost 3 bases and the J gene lost 6 bases, with 6 bases spanning the gap. The CDR3 spans 12 residues. CDR3 region: CASSFTGQPQHF. CDR3 in DNA: TGTGCCAGCAGTTTTACTGGTCAGCCCCAGCATTTT.

The chain couples TRBV7-2 to TRBJ2-3, with 7 bases matching TRBD1. This CDR3 spans 19 amino acids. Germline CDR1 is SGHTA and CDR2 is FQGNSA. V dropped 2 bases and J dropped 0; count of bases not matched to a gene: 14. CDR3 protein: CASSLLTSTGTVSTDTQYF. The CDR3 nucleotides read TGTGCCAGCAGCTTACTCACTTCTACCGGGACAGTTAGCACAGATACGCAGTATTTT.

This clone was counted only a few times. The sample carries other DNA sequences with the same CDR3. The rearrangement joins TRBV7-2 to TRBJ1-3; D might be TRBD1 (6 bases). CDR3 size: 15 residues. V lost 4 bases to trimming and J lost 0 bases, with 10 bases between them. CDR1 and CDR2 from the germline V gene are SGHTA and FQGNSA. The CDR3 sequence: CASSSDRSSGNTIYF. CDR3 in DNA: TGTGCCAGCAGCTCGGACAGATCCTCTGGAAACACCATATATTTT.